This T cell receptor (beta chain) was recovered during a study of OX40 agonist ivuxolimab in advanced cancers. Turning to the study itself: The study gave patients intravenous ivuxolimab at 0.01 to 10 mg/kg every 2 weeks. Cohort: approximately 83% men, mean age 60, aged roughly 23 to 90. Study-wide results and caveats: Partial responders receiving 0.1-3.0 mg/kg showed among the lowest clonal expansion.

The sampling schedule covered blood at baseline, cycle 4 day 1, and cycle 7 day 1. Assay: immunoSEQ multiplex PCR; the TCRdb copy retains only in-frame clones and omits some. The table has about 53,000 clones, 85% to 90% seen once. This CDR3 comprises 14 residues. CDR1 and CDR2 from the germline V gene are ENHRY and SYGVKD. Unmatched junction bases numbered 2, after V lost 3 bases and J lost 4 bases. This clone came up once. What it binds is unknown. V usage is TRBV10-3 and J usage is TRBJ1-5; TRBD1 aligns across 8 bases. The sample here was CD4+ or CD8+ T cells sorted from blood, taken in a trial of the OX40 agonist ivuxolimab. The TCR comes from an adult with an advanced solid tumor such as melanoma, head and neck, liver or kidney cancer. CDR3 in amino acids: CAISEDRGNQPQHF. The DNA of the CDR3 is TGTGCCATCAGTGAAGACAGGGGAAATCAGCCCCAGCATTTT.